The T cell receptor (beta chain) under discussion was sequenced for a study of cytomegalovirus exposure and HLA in healthy donors. Study findings and constraints: Most observed TCR sequences were rare, whereas some public TCRs were detected in many donors. Researchers counted around 180 TCR beta chains as cytomegalovirus-associated.

This clone was seen just once. The antigen is unknown. Produced via immunoSEQ multiplex PCR; TCRdb's table is partial and in-frame only. Of roughly 62,000 clones in the sample, just under 95% were seen once. Germline CDR1 MNHNS, CDR2 SASEGT. V lost 2 bases and J lost 1, with 11 bases in between. The CDR3 contains 15 residues. These donors were members of the 120-subject validation cohort, a group separate from the roughly 670-subject first cohort. The source is a man between 18 and 29 years old in good health and CMV-seronegative. The chain carries TRBV6-1 and TRBJ2-5; D is ambiguous. The sequencing input was PBMCs. The chain's CDR3 is CASSELAAVQETQYF. CDR3 DNA: TGTGCCAGCAGTGAACTTGCGGCAGTCCAAGAGACCCAGTACTTC.